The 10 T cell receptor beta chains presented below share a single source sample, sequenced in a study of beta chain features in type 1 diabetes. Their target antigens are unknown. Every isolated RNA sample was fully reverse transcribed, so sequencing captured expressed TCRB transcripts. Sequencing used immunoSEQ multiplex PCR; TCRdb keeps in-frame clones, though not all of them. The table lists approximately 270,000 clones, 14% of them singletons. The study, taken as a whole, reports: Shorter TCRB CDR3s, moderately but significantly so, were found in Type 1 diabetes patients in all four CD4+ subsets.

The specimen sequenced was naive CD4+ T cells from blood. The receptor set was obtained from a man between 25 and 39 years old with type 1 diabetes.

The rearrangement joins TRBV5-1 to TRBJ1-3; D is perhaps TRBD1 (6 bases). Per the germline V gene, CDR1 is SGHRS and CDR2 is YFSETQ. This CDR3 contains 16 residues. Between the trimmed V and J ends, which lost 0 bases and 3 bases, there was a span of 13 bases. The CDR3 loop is CASSLGQQGSGNTIYF. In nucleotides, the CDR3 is TGCGCCAGCAGCTTGGGACAACAGGGAAGTGGAAACACCATATATTTT. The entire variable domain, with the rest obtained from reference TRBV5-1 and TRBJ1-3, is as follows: KAGVTQTPRYLIKTRGQQVTLSCSPISGHRSVSWYQQTPGQGLQFLFEYFSETQRNKGNFPGRFSGRQFSNSRSEMNVSTLELGDSALYLCASSLGQQGSGNTIYFGEGSWLTVV.

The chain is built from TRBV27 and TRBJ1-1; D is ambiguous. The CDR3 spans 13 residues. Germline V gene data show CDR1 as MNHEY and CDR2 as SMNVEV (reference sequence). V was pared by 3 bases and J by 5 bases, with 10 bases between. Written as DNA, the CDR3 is TGTGCCAGCAGTTTCTCGGGGATAACTGAAGCTTTCTTT. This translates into CASSFSGITEAFF.

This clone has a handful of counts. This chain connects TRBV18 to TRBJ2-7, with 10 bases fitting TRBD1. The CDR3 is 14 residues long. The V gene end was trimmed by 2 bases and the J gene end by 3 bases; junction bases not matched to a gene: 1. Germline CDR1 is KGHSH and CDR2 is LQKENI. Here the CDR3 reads CASSPGTGVYEQYF. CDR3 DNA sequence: TGTGCCAGCTCACCAGGGACAGGGGTCTACGAGCAGTACTTC.

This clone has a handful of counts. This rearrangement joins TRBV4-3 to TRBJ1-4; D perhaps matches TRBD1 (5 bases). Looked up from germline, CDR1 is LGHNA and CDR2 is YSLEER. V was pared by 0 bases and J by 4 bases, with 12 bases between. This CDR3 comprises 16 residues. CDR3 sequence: CASSQDRGRNNEKLFF. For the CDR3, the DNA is TGCGCCAGCAGCCAAGATAGGGGCAGAAATAATGAAAAACTGTTTTTT.

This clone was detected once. CDR3 DNA sequence: TGTGCCAGCAGCTTAGAGGGGTATCTATATGGCTACACCTTC. Protein: CASSLEGYLYGYTF. The gene calls are TRBV7-9 and TRBJ1-2, with D maybe TRBD1 (5 bases). Germline loops: CDR1 SEHNR, CDR2 FQNEAQ (reference sequence). Between the trimmed V and J ends, which lost 1 base and 5 bases, there was a span of 11 bases. The CDR3 is 14 amino acids.

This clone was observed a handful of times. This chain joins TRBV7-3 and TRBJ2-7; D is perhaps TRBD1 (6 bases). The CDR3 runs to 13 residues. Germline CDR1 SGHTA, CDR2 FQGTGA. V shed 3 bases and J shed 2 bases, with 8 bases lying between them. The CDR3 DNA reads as TGTGCCAGCAGCTTTGACAGGACCTACGAGCAGTACTTC. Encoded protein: CASSFDRTYEQYF.

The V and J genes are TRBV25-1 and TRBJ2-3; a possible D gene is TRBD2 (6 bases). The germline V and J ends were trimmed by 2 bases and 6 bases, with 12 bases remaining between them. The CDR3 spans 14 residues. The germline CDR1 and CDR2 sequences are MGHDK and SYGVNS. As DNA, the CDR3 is TGTGCCAGCAGTGAAAGTACTAGCAGGGATACGCAGTATTTT. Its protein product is CASSESTSRDTQYF.

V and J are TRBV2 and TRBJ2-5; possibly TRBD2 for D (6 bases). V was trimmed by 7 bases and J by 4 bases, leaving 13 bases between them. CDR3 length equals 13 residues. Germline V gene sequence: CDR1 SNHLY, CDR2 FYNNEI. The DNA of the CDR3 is TGTGCCAGCAAACGGGAGACCCCAGAGACCCAGTACTTC. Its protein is CASKRETPETQYF.

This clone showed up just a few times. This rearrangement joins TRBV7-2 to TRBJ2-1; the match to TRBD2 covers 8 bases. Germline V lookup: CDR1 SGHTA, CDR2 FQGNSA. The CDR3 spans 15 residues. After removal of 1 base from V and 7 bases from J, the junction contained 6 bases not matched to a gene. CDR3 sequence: CASSLDGRAQNEQFF. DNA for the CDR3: TGTGCCAGCAGCTTAGACGGGAGGGCCCAAAATGAGCAGTTCTTC.

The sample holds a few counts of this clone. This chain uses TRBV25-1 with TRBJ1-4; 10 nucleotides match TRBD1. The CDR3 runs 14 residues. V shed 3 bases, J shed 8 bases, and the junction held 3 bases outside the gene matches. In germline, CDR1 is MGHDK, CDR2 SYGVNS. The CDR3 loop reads CASSDRTGGEKLFF. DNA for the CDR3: TGTGCCAGCAGTGATCGGACAGGGGGGGAAAAACTGTTTTTT.